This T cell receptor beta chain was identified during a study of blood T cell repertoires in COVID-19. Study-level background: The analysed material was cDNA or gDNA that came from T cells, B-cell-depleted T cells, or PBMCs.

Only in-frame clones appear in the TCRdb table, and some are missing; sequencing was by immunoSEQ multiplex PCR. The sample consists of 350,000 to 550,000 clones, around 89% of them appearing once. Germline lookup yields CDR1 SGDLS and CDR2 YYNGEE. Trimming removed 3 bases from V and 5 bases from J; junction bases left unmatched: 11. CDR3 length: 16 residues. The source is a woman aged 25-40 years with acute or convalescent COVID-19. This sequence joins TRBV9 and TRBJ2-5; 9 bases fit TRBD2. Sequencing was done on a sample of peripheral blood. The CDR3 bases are TGTGCCAGCAGCGGAGGGGCGACTAGCGGTTCGGAGACCCAGTACTTC. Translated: CASSGGATSGSETQYF.